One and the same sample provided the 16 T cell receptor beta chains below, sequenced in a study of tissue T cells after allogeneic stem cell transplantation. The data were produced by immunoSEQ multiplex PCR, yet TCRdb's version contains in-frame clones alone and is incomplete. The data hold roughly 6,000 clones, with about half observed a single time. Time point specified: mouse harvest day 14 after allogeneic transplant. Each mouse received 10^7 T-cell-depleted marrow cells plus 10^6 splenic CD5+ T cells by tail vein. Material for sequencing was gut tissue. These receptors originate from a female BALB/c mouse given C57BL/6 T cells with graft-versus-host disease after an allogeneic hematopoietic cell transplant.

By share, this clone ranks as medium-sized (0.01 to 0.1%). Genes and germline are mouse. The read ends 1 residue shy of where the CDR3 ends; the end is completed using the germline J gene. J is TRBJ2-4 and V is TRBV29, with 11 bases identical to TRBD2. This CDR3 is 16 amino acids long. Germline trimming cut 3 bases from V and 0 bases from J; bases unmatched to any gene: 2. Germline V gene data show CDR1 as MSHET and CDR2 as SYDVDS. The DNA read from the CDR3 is TGTGCTAGCAGTTTTGGACTGGGGGGTAGTCAAAACACCTTGTAC. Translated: CASSFGLGGSQNTLY. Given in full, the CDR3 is CASSFGLGGSQNTLYF.

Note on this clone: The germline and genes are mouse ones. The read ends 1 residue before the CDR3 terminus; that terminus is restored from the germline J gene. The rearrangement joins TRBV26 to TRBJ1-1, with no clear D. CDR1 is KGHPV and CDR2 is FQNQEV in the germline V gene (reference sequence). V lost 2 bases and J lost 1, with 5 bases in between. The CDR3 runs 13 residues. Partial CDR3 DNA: TGTGCCAGCAGTCTGGTCGGAAACACAGAAGTCTTC. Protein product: CASSLVGNTEVF. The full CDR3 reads CASSLVGNTEVFF.

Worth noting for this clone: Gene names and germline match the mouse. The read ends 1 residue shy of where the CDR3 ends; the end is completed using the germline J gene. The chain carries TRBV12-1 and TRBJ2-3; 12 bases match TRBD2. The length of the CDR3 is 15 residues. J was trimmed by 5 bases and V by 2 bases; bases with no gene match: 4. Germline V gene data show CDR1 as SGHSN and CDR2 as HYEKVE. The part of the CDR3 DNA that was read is TGTGCCAGCTCTCCCGACTGGGGGGGCTTAGAAACGCTGTAT. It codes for CASSPDWGGLETLY. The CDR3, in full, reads CASSPDWGGLETLYF.

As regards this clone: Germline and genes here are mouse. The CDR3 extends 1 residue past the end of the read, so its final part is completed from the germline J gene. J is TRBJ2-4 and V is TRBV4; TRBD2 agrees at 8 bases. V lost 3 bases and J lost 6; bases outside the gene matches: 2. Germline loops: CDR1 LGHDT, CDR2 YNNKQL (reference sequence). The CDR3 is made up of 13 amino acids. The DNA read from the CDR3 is TGTGCCAGCAGCTACCTGGGGGGTAACACCTTGTAC. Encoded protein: CASSYLGGNTLY. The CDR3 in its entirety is CASSYLGGNTLYF.

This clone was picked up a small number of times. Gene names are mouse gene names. Here the CDR3 reads CASSSVNTEVFF. The CDR3 DNA, read in part, is TGTGCCAGCAGTTCCGTAAACACAGAAGTCTTC. This chain joins TRBV14 and TRBJ1-1; no clear D. The CDR3 extends 1 residue past the end of the read, so its final part is completed from the germline J gene. V lost 3 bases and J lost 1, with 4 bases in between. This CDR3 region has 12 residues. Germline V lookup: CDR1 SGHDT, CDR2 FRDEAV.

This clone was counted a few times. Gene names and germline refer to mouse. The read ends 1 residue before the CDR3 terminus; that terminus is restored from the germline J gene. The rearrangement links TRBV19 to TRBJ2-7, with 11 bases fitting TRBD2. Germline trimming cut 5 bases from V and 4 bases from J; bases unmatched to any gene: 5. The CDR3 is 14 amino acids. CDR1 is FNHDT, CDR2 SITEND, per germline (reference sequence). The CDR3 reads CASRDWGAIYEQYF. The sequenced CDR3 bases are TGTGCCAGCAGGGACTGGGGGGCCATTTATGAACAGTAC.

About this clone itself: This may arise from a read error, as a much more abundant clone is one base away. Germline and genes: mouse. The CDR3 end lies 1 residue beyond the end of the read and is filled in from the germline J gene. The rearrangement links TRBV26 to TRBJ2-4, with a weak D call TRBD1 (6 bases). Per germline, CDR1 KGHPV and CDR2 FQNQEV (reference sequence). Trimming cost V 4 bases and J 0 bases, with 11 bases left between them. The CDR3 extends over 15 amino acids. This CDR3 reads CASSPSRGSQNTLYF. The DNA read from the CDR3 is TGTGCCAGCAGTCCGTCCAGGGGAAGTCAAAACACCTTGTAC.

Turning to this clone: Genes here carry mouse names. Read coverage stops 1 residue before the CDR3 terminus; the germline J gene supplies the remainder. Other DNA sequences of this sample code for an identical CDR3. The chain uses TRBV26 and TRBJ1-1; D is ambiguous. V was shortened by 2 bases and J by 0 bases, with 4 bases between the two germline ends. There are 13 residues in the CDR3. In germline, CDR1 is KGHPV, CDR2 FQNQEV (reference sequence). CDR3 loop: CASSLGTNTEVFF. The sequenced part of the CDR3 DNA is TGTGCCAGCAGTCTGGGGACAAACACAGAAGTCTTC.

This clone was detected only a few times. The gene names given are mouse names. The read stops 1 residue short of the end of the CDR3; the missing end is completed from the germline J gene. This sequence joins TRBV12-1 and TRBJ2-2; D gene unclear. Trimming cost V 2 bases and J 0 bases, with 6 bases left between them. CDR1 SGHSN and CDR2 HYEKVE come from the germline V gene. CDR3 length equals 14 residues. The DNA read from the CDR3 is TGTGCCAGCTCTCCTGGACCAAACACCGGGCAGCTCTAC. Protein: CASSPGPNTGQLY. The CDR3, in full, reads CASSPGPNTGQLYF.

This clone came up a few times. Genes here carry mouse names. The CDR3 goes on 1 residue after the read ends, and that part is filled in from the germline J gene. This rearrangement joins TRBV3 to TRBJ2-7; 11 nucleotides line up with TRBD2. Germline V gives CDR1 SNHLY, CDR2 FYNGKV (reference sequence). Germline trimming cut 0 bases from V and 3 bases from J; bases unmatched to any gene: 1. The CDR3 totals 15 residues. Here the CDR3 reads CASSLAGTGGYEQYF. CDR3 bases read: TGTGCCAGCAGCTTAGCAGGGACTGGGGGCTATGAACAGTAC.

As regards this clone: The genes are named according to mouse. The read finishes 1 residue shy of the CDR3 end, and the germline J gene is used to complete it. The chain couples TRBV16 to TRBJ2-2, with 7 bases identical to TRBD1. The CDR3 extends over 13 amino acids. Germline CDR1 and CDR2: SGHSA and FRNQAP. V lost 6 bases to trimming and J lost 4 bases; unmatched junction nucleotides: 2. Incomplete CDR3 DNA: TGTGCAAGCAGGCGACAGGGCACCGGGCAGCTCTAC. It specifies CASRRQGTGQLY. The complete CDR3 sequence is CASRRQGTGQLYF.

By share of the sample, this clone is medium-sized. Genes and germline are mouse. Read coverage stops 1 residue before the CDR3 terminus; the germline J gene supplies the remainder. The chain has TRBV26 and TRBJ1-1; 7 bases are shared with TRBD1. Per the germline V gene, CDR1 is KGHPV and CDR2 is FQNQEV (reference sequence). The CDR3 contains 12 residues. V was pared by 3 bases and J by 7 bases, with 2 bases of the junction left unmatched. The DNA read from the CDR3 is TGTGCCAGCAGTCTTACAGGGGTAGAAGTCTTC. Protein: CASSLTGVEVF. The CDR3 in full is CASSLTGVEVFF.

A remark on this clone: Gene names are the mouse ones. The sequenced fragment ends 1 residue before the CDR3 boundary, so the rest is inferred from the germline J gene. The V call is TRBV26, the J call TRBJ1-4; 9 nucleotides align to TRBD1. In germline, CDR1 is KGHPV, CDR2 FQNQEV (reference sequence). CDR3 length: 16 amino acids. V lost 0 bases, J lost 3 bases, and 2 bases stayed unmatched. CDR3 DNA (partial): TGTGCCAGCAGTCTGTCCGGGACAGGGACCAACGAAAGATTATTT. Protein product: CASSLSGTGTNERLF. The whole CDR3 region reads CASSLSGTGTNERLFF.

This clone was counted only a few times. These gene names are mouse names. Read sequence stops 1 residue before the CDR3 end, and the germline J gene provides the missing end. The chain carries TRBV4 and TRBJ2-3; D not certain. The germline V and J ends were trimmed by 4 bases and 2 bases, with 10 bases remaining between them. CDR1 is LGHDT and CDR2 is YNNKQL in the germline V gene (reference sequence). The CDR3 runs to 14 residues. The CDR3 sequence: CASSFPAFAETLYF. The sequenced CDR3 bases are TGTGCCAGCAGCTTTCCAGCTTTTGCAGAAACGCTGTAT.

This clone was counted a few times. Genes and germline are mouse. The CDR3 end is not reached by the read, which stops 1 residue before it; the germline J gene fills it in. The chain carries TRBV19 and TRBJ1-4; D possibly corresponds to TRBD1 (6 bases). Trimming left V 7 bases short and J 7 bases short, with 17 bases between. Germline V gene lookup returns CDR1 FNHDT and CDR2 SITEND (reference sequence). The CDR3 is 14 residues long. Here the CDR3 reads CASWGQEEGERLFF. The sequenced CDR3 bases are TGTGCCAGCTGGGGGCAGGAGGAGGGCGAAAGATTATTT.

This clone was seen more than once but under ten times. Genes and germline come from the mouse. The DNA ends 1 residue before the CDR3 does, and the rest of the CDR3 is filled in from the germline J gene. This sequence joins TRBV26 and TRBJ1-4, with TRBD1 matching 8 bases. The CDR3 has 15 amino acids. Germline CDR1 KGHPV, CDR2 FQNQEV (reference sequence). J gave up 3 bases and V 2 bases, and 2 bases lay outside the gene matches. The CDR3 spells CASSLGDRPNERLFF. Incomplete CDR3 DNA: TGTGCCAGCAGTCTGGGGGACAGGCCCAACGAAAGATTATTT.